A single sample gave rise to the 28 T cell receptor beta chains below, sequenced in a study of cytomegalovirus exposure and HLA in healthy donors. Both 60 Vbeta primers and 13 Jbeta primers went into the PCR. Profiled with immunoSEQ multiplex PCR; TCRdb holds only in-frame clones, not every one. The sample has about 94,000 clones; 78% are singletons. The sample was PBMCs. The source of these receptors is an older woman in good health and CMV-seronegative.

Notes on this clone: A read error may account for a junction end that differs from germline. The rearrangement joins TRBV28 to TRBJ1-2; 7 bases fit TRBD1. The CDR3 loop spans 11 amino acids. Per germline, CDR1 MDHEN and CDR2 SYDVKM. The CDR3 sequence: CASSAAGQTSF. The CDR3 DNA reads as TGTGCCAGCAGTGCCGCGGGACAGACTTCGTTC.

This sequence joins TRBV6-1 and TRBJ2-7, with 7 bases aligning to TRBD1. Trimming at V came to 11 bases and at J to 5 bases, leaving 12 bases not matched to a gene. In germline, CDR1 is MNHNS, CDR2 SASEGT. The CDR3 sequence is 13 residues long. CDR3 nucleotides: TGTGCCCCCCCCAGCGACAGGGACCACGAGCAGTACTTC. It translates to CAPPSDRDHEQYF.

The rearrangement joins TRBV27 to TRBJ2-1, with D possibly being TRBD2 (6 bases). V was cut by 5 bases and J by 8 bases, with 16 bases left in between. The germline V gene encodes CDR1 MNHEY and CDR2 SMNVEV (reference sequence). The CDR3 consists of 14 residues. The CDR3 region has the DNA TGTGCCAGCAGTGGCGGGGCCTCTCTTCATGAGCAGTTCTTC. Its protein is CASSGGASLHEQFF.

About this clone itself: The junction differs from germline at one of its ends, possibly a read error. J is TRBJ1-3 and V is TRBV6-5, with 9 bases matching TRBD1. The germline V gene has CDR1 MNHEY and CDR2 SVGAGI. The CDR3 covers 16 residues. In DNA form, the CDR3 reads TGTGCCAGCAGTTCAGGGACAGGGCTCTCTGGAAACGCCATATATTTT. Translation: CASSSGTGLSGNAIYF.

V is TRBV30 and J is TRBJ2-3, with 9 bases fitting TRBD2. V trimming: 3 bases; J trimming: 4 bases; junction bases outside the gene matches: 5. This CDR3 has 14 amino acids. Germline CDR1 GTSNPN, CDR2 SVGIG (reference sequence). CDR3 DNA sequence: TGTGCCTGGAGGAGCCTAGCGGGACCAGATACGCAGTATTTT. Translation gives CAWRSLAGPDTQYF.

The V and J genes are TRBV5-4 and TRBJ1-5, with D unclear. Germline V lookup: CDR1 SGHNT, CDR2 YYREEE (reference sequence). Trimming left V 4 bases short and J 7 bases short, with 9 bases between. The CDR3 has 12 residues. The CDR3 spells CASSREGQPQHF. For the CDR3, the DNA is TGTGCCAGCAGCCGCGAGGGCCAGCCCCAGCATTTT.

This rearrangement joins TRBV6-6 to TRBJ1-5; D may be TRBD1 (5 bases). V was shortened by 9 bases and J by 7 bases, with 13 bases between the two germline ends. This CDR3 has 12 amino acids. Germline values: CDR1 MNHNY, CDR2 SVGAGI (reference sequence). Written as DNA, the CDR3 is TGTGCCAGTAGCAGGGTGAACCAGCCCCAGCATTTT. Its translation: CASSRVNQPQHF.

The chain is built from TRBV6-1 and TRBJ2-7; 10 nucleotides line up with TRBD1. Trimming cost V 6 bases and J 4 bases; bases outside gene matches: 6. The germline gives CDR1 MNHNS, CDR2 SASEGT. CDR3 length equals 14 residues. The CDR3 region is CASRDRDRGYEQYF. As DNA, the CDR3 is TGTGCCAGCAGAGACCGGGACAGGGGATACGAGCAGTACTTC.

This clone was detected only once. The rearrangement joins TRBV4-3 to TRBJ2-5, with a weak D call TRBD1 (5 bases). Trimming took off 0 bases at V and 5 bases at J, with 13 bases between the two ends. Germline V gene sequence: CDR1 LGHNA, CDR2 YSLEER. The CDR3 is 15 amino acids. This CDR3 is CASSQDIRDAETQYF. CDR3 bases: TGCGCCAGCAGCCAAGACATCAGGGATGCGGAGACCCAGTACTTC.

J is TRBJ1-3 and V is TRBV6-5; TRBD1 might be the D (6 bases). The CDR3 loop spans 15 amino acids. CDR1 and CDR2 (germline): MNHEY, SVGAGI. The germline V and J ends were trimmed by 1 base and 4 bases, with 11 bases remaining between them. CDR3 protein: CASSYFQGIGNTIYF. DNA for the CDR3: TGTGCCAGCAGTTACTTTCAGGGGATCGGAAACACCATATATTTT.

The chain employs TRBV27 and TRBJ2-7, with D possibly being TRBD1 (6 bases). V was clipped by 5 bases and J by 3 bases, with 17 bases between them. CDR1 MNHEY and CDR2 SMNVEV come from the germline V gene (reference sequence). The CDR3 has 15 residues. The CDR3 region has the DNA TGTGCCAGCAGTCCATGGGGGACACAGGTCTACGAGCAGTACTTC. The encoded protein is CASSPWGTQVYEQYF.

The chain links TRBV7-8 to TRBJ2-2; 8 bases line up with TRBD1. Germline V gene data show CDR1 as SGHVS and CDR2 as FQNEAQ. V gave up 3 bases and J gave up 5 bases; unmatched junction bases: 2. The CDR3 extends over 14 amino acids. The CDR3 DNA reads TGTGCCAGCAGCTTGCGACAGGGGACCGGGGAGCTGTTTTTT. Its protein product is CASSLRQGTGELFF.

The chain joins TRBV20-1 to TRBJ2-1, with D maybe TRBD2 (6 bases). Germline CDR1 is DFQATT and CDR2 is SNEGSKA (reference sequence). This CDR3 region has 11 residues. V was shortened by 1 base and J by 12 bases, with 10 bases between the two germline ends. The CDR3 bases are TGCAGTGCTAGAGTGGGGACTGTGCAGTTCTTC. This translates into CSARVGTVQFF.

The chain carries TRBV25-1 and TRBJ1-1, with D possibly TRBD1 on 6 matching bases. Germline V CDR1 and CDR2: MGHDK, SYGVNS. The CDR3 has 12 amino acids. The V end lost 4 bases, the J end lost 8 bases, and 11 bases lay between the germline ends. The CDR3 here is CASSAGQLEAFF. The DNA of the CDR3 is TGTGCCAGCAGTGCGGGACAATTGGAAGCTTTCTTT.

The genes are TRBV5-1 and TRBJ2-5, with a tentative D call TRBD2 (5 bases). V lost 4 bases, J lost 5 bases, and 15 bases lay in between. CDR3 length: 14 residues. Germline values: CDR1 SGHRS, CDR2 YFSETQ. For the CDR3, the DNA is TGCGCCAGCAGCCAGGCCGGGGTATGGGAGACCCAGTACTTC. The encoded protein is CASSQAGVWETQYF.

J is TRBJ1-5 and V is TRBV28; D is unresolved. CDR1 is MDHEN and CDR2 is SYDVKM in the germline V gene. The V gene lost 2 bases and the J gene lost 3 bases, with 11 bases spanning the gap. The CDR3 sequence is 15 residues long. This chain's CDR3 is CASSLPPRSNQPQHF. DNA of the CDR3: TGTGCCAGCAGTTTACCCCCCAGGTCCAATCAGCCCCAGCATTTT.

V and J are TRBV16 and TRBJ2-4; D possibly corresponds to TRBD1 (6 bases). Deletions cut 4 bases from V and 7 bases from J, with 17 bases between. CDR1 KGHSY and CDR2 FQNENV come from the germline V gene. The CDR3 spans 15 residues. The CDR3 region is CASSLNRDRGNIQYF. DNA of the CDR3: TGTGCCAGCAGCCTCAATCGGGATAGGGGGAACATTCAGTACTTC.

The gene calls are TRBV9 and TRBJ1-3; a weak D match, TRBD1 (5 bases). The CDR3 length is 16 residues. CDR1 SGDLS and CDR2 YYNGEE come from the germline V gene. With 0 bases removed from V and 7 bases from J, the gap between germline ends came to 17 bases. As DNA, the CDR3 is TGTGCCAGCAGCGTAGCAGGACAAGGAGTGTGGAACACCATATATTTT. This sequence encodes CASSVAGQGVWNTIYF.

This clone was seen a handful of times. This rearrangement joins TRBV5-6 to TRBJ1-5; 7 nucleotides line up with TRBD1. This CDR3 has 14 residues. J gave up 7 bases and V 4 bases, and 8 bases lay outside the gene matches. Germline CDR1 and CDR2: SGHDT and YYEEEE. The CDR3 sequence: CASSRGGAGQPQHF. CDR3 nucleotide sequence: TGTGCCAGCAGCAGAGGGGGCGCAGGACAGCCCCAGCATTTT.

V usage is TRBV6-5 and J usage is TRBJ1-3; D is uncertain. The CDR3 covers 13 residues. Germline V lookup: CDR1 MNHEY, CDR2 SVGAGI. V lost 11 bases, J lost 1 base, and 12 bases lay in between. DNA of the CDR3: TGTGCCTGCTCGCGGGGTTCTGGAAACACCATATATTTT. Translated, it gives CACSRGSGNTIYF.

V is TRBV21-1 and J is TRBJ2-5; the table's D call, TRBD2, has no DNA check behind it. TRBV21-1 is a pseudogene segment. There are 17 residues in the CDR3. The CDR3 loop is CASSKSEAAGPGETQYF. The CDR3 DNA is TGTGCCAGCAGCAAATCAGAAGCGGCGGGGCCGGGGGAGACCCAGTACTTC.

Written as DNA, the CDR3 is TGTGCCAGCAGGCTCGCGGCCTACGAGCAGTACTTC. Amino acids: CASRLAAYEQYF. The chain links TRBV5-6 to TRBJ2-7; no clear D. This CDR3 has 12 amino acids. Germline loops: CDR1 SGHDT, CDR2 YYEEEE. The germline V and J ends were trimmed by 5 bases and 2 bases, with 8 bases remaining between them.

The V call is TRBV6-6, the J call TRBJ2-7, with D hard to call. The CDR3 extends over 12 amino acids. Deletions cut 6 bases from V and 1 base from J, with 7 bases between. CDR1 and CDR2 (germline): MNHNY, SVGAGI (reference sequence). CDR3 sequence: CASSPRSYEQYF. CDR3 nucleotide sequence: TGTGCCAGCAGCCCTCGTTCCTACGAGCAGTACTTC.

The rearrangement uses TRBV2 and TRBJ2-1, with TRBD2 identical over 10 bases. J was trimmed by 5 bases and V by 0 bases; bases with no gene match: 7. CDR1 is SNHLY and CDR2 is FYNNEI in the germline V gene. The CDR3 is made up of 17 amino acids. The chain's CDR3 is CASSEAMGLATDNEQFF. Here the CDR3 DNA reads TGTGCCAGCAGTGAAGCCATGGGACTAGCGACGGACAATGAGCAGTTCTTC.

The chain couples TRBV7-2 to TRBJ2-5; 11 bases are shared with TRBD2. V lost 5 bases, J lost 5 bases, and 7 bases stayed unmatched. Germline CDR1 is SGHTA and CDR2 is FQGNSA. The CDR3 contains 15 residues. The DNA for the CDR3 is TGTGCCAGCAGCCTTAGCGGGGGGGCTTGGGAGACCCAGTACTTC. It codes for CASSLSGGAWETQYF.

The chain combines TRBV19 with TRBJ2-1, with D maybe TRBD2 (6 bases). V was clipped by 5 bases and J by 0 bases, with 11 bases between them. This CDR3 contains 15 residues. Per germline, CDR1 LNHDA and CDR2 SQIVND (reference sequence). The CDR3 DNA is TGTGCCAGTAGTCGGGGGATTAGCTCCTACAATGAGCAGTTCTTC. It is translated as CASSRGISSYNEQFF.

This clone is a singleton in its sample. The CDR3 sequence: CASSLGRGGGLSYGYTF. In DNA form, the CDR3 reads TGTGCCAGCAGCTTAGGGAGGGGTGGGGGGTTGAGCTATGGCTACACCTTC. The V call is TRBV7-2, the J call TRBJ1-2, with D perhaps matching TRBD1 (5 bases). The CDR3 is 17 amino acids. The germline V gene encodes CDR1 SGHTA and CDR2 FQGNSA. V was trimmed by 1 base and J by 4 bases, leaving 19 bases between them.

In this sample, this clone turned up a few times. The chain carries TRBV6-1 and TRBJ2-7; 8 nucleotides line up with TRBD2. CDR3 length: 14 amino acids. V was pared by 3 bases and J by 4 bases, with 5 bases of the junction left unmatched. Germline V gene sequence: CDR1 MNHNS, CDR2 SASEGT. The CDR3 here is CASSDRGGGYEQYF. The CDR3 DNA reads TGTGCCAGCAGTGATCGGGGGGGCGGGTACGAGCAGTACTTC.